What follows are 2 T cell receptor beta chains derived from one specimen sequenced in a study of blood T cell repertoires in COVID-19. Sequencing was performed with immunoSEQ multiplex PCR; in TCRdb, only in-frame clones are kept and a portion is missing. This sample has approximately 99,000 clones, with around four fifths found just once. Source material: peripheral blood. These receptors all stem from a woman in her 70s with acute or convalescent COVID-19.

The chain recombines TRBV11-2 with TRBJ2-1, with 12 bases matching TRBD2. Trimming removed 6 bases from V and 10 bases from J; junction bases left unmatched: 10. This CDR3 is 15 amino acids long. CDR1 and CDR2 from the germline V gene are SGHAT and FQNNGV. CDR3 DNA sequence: TGTGCCAGCAGTAACCAGGGACTAGCGGGCCCGGAGCAGTTCTTC. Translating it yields CASSNQGLAGPEQFF.

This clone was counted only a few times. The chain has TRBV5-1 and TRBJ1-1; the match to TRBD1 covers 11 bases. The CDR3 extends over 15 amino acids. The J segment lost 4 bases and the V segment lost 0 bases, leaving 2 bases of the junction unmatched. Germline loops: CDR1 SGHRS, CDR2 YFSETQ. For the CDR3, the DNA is TGCGCCAGCAGCTTGGATGGGACAGGGGGCACTGAAGCTTTCTTT. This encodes CASSLDGTGGTEAFF.